This TCR beta chain appears in the sequencing data of a study of T cell responses to AZD1222 COVID-19 vaccine. The study's findings and limits: CD4 TCRs associated with vaccination spanned spike, dominating at 160-218 and 743-854. Recipients of AZD1222 seropositive at baseline numbered only five or six. Reports say nearly half of spike-specific TCRs go after unmutated variant regions. The donor group comprised mostly white British people and more females; the analysis possibly underestimated clonal diversity.

There are 15 residues in the CDR3. Germline trimming cut 0 bases from V and 7 bases from J; bases unmatched to any gene: 4. Germline V CDR1 and CDR2: SGHRS, YFSETQ. This clone has a single count. Its antigen remains unknown. Profiled with immunoSEQ multiplex PCR; TCRdb holds only in-frame clones, not every one. The repertoire holds some 14,000 clones, less than 85% seen once, with 39% in the top ten. This sample comprised peripheral blood, obtained 28 days after the second AZD1222 dose. This receptor was obtained from an adult who received the AZD1222 COVID-19 vaccine. The chain couples TRBV5-1 to TRBJ1-4; 9 bases line up with TRBD1. CDR3 residues: CASSLGQGGGEKLFF. CDR3 DNA sequence: TGCGCCAGCAGCTTGGGACAGGGGGGCGGTGAAAAACTGTTTTTT.